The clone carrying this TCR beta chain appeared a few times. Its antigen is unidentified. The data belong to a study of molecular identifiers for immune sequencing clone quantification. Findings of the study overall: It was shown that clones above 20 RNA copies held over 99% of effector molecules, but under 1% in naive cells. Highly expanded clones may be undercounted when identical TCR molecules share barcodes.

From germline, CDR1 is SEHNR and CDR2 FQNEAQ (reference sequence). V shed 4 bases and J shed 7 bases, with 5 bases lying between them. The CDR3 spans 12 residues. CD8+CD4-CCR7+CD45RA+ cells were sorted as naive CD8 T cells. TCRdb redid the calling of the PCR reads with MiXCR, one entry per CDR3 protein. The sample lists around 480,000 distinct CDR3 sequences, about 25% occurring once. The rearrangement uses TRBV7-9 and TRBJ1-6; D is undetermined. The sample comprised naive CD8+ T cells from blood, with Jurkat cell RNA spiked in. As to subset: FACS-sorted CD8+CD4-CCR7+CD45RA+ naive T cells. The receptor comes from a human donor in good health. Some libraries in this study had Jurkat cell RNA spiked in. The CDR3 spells CASSSTNSPLHF. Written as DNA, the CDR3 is TGTGCCAGCAGCTCAACCAATTCACCCCTCCACTTT.